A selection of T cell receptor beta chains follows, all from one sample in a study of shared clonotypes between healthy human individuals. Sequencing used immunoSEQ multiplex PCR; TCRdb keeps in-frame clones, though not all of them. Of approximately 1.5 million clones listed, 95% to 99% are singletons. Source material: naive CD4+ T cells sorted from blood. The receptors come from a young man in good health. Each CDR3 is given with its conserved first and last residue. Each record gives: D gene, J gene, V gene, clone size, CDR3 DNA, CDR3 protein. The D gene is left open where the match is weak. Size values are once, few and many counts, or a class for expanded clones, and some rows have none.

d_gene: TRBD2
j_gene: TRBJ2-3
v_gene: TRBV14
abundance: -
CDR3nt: TGTGCCAGCAGCCAAGATTTTAGCGGGAGGGTCTCAGATACGCAGTATTTT
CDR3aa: CASSQDFSGRVSDTQYF

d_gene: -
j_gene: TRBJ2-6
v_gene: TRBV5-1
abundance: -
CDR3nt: TGCGCCAGCAGCTCGACCTTCAGAGTTGCGAACTCTGGGGCCAACGTCCTGACTTTC
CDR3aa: CASSSTFRVANSGANVLTF

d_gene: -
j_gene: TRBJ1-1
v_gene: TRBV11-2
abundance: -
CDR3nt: TGTGCCAGCAGCTATACGGGGAGGGAGGAAGCTTTCTTT
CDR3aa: CASSYTGREEAFF

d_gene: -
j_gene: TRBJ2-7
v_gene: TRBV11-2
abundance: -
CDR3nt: TGTGCCAGCAGCCTCGGGGCAGCCCACTACGAGCAGTACTTC
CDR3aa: CASSLGAAHYEQYF

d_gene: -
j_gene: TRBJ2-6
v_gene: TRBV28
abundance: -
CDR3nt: TGTGCCAGCAGTTTCCGAGCCCCGGGCCCTGGGGCCAACGTCCTGACTTTC
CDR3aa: CASSFRAPGPGANVLTF

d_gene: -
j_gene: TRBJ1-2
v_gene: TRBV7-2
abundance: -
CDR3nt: TGTGCCAGCAGCTTAGCATCGGGATCGGACTATGGCTACACCTTC
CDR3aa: CASSLASGSDYGYTF

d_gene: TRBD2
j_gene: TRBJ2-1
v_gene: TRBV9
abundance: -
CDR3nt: TGTGCCAGCAGCGTAGTCGAGCGGGAGAGTGCTGAGCAGTTCTTC
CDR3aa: CASSVVERESAEQFF

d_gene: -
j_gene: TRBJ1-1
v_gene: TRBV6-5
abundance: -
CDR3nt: TGTGCCAGCACGGGGAGCACTGAAGCTTTCTTT
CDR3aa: CASTGSTEAFF

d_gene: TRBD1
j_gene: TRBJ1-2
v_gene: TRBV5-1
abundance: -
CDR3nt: TGCGCCAGCAGCTTGTCCGGGACAGGTGGGGGCGGCTCTGGCTACACCTTC
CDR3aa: CASSLSGTGGGGSGYTF

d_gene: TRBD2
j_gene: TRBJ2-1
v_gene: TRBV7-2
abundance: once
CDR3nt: TGTGCCAGCAGCTTAGAATCGGGACTAGCGTCCAATGAGCAGTTCTTC
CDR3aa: CASSLESGLASNEQFF

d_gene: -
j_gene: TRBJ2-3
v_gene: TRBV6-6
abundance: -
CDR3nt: TGTGCCAGCAGGATGGGCACAGATACGCAGTATTTT
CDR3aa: CASRMGTDTQYF

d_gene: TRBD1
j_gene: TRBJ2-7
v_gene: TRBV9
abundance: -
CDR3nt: TGTGCCAGCAGCCCTTCGGACAGGGGCTACGAGCAGTACTTC
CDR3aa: CASSPSDRGYEQYF

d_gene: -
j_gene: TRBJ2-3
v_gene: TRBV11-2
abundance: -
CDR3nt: TGTGCCAGCAGCTCACGAGGGGCGCGGGGTACGCAGTATTTT
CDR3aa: CASSSRGARGTQYF

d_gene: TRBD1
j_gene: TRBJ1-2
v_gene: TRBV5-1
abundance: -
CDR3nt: TGCGCCAGCCAAACCGGGACAGGGGACTACTATGGCTACACCTTC
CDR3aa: CASQTGTGDYYGYTF

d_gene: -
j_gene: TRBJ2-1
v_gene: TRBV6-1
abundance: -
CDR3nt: TGTGCCAGCGGGGTGGGGGATGTCAATGAGCAGTTCTTC
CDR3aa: CASGVGDVNEQFF

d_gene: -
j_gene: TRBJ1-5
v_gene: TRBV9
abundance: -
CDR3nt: TGTGCCAGCAGCCCCGGTGGGGGGAGCAATCAGCCCCAGCATTTT
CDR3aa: CASSPGGGSNQPQHF

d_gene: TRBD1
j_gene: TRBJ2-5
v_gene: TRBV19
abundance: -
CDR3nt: TGTGCCAGTAGTATGGGACAGGGAAAAGAGACCCAGTACTTC
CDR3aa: CASSMGQGKETQYF

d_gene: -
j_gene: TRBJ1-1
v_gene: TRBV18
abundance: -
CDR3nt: TGTGCCAGCGGGTCACGACCAGGCCTAAGGGACACTGAAGCTTTCTTT
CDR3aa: CASGSRPGLRDTEAFF

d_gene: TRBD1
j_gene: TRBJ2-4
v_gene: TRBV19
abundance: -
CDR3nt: TGTGCCAGTAGTATAGGGACAGGGGGAGCCAAAAACATTCAGTACTTC
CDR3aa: CASSIGTGGAKNIQYF

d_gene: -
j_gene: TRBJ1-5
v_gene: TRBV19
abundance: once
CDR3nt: TGTGCCAGTAGTCCCGAAGGGCTCGGCGGCAATCAGCCCCAGCATTTT
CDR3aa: CASSPEGLGGNQPQHF

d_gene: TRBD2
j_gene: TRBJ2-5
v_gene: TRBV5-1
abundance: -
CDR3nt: TGCGCCAGCAGCCGAATCGCACTAGCGGGAGGCGTGTTCGCCCAGTACTTC
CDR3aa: CASSRIALAGGVFAQYF

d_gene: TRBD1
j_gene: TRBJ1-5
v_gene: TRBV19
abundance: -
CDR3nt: TGTGCCAGTAGCAGACCGGACAGGGAGCATCAGCCCCAGCATTTT
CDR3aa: CASSRPDREHQPQHF

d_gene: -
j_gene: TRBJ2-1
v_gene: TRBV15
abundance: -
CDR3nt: TGTGCCACCAGCAGAGCCTCCGGGACTGGCTACAATGAGCAGTTCTTC
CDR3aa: CATSRASGTGYNEQFF

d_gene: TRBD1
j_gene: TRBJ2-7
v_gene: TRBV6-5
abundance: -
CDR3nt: TGTGCCAGCAGTTACGTGGACAGGTCCTACGAGCAGTACTTC
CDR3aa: CASSYVDRSYEQYF

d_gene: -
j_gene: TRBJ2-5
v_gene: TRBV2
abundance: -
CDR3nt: TGTGCCAGCAAGGCGGGACTTCCAAAAGAGACCCAGTACTTC
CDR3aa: CASKAGLPKETQYF

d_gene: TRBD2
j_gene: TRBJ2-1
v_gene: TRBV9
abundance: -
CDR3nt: TGTGCCAGCAGCGTTGCAGGGCCTAGCGGGAGTCTGGGCAATGAGCAGTTCTTC
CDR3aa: CASSVAGPSGSLGNEQFF

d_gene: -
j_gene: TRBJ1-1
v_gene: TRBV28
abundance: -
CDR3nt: TGTGCCAGCCTACCGGGTGGCAGGAACACTGAAGCTTTCTTT
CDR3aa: CASLPGGRNTEAFF

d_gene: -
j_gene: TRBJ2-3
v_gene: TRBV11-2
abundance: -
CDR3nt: TGTGCCAGCAGCTTAGTCGGGGCTAGCGAAGACACAGATACGCAGTATTTT
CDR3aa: CASSLVGASEDTDTQYF

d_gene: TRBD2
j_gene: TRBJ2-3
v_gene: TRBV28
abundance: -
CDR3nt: TGTGCCAGCGGACTAGAGAATACGCAGTATTTT
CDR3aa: CASGLENTQYF

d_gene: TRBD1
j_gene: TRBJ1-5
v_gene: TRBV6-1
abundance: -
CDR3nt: TGTGCCAGCAGTGAACTTAGGGGACAGTTAAATCAGCCCCAGCATTTT
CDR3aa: CASSELRGQLNQPQHF

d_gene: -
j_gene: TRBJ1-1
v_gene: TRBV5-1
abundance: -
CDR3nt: TGCGCCAGCAGCCCACCCCCCGGCAGTGGGGGGGGCACTCGGGCCACTGAAGCTTTCTTT
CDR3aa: CASSPPPGSGGGTRATEAFF

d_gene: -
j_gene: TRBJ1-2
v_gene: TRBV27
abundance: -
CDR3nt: TGTGCCAGCAGCTCCTACTGGGGGTTGGATGGCTACACCTTC
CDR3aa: CASSSYWGLDGYTF

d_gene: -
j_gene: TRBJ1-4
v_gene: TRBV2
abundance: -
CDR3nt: TGTGCCAGCTTGAGAGGGGCGCAAGAAAAACTGTTTTTT
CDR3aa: CASLRGAQEKLFF

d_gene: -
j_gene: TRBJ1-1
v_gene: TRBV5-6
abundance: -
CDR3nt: TGTGCCAGCAGCTTGTTACAGAACACTGAAGCTTTCTTT
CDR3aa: CASSLLQNTEAFF

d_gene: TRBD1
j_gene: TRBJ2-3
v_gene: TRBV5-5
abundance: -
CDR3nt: TGTGCCAGCAGCTTGTGGGTCAGGGGGCCCACAGATACGCAGTATTTT
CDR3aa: CASSLWVRGPTDTQYF

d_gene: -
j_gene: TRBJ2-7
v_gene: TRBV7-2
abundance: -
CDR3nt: TGTGCCAGCAGCTTCCGAGGGGTGGTCTCCTACGAGCAGTACTTC
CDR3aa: CASSFRGVVSYEQYF

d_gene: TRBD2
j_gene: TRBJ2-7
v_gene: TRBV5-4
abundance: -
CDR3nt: TGTGCCAGCAGCCCGGGACTAGCGGGAGGGATGAGCTACGAGCAGTACTTC
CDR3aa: CASSPGLAGGMSYEQYF

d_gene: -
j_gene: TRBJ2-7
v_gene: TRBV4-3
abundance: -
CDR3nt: TGCGCCAGCAGCCGCGCCGCCGCGACCTACGAGCAGTACTTC
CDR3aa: CASSRAAATYEQYF

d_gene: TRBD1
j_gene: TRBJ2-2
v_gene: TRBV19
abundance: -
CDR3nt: TGTGCCAGTAGTAAACGACAGGGCTCGGCCGGGGAGCTGTTTTTT
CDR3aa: CASSKRQGSAGELFF

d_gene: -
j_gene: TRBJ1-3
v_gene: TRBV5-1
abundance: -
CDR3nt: TGCGCCAGCAGCGCGGGAAGCTCTGGAAACACCATATATTTT
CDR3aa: CASSAGSSGNTIYF

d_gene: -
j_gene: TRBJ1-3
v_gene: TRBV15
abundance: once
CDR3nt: TGTGCCACCAGGCCGCGGGGGGGCAGTCATCACTCTGGAAACACCATATATTTT
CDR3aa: CATRPRGGSHHSGNTIYF

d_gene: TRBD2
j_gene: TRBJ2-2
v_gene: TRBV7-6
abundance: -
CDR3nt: TGTGCCAGCAGCTTCATGGGTACTAGCGGACACACCGGGGAGCTGTTTTTT
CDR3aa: CASSFMGTSGHTGELFF